The clone carrying this T cell receptor (beta chain) was counted only a few times. Its specificity is not known. This sample was included in a study of beta chain features in type 1 diabetes. Points from the study as a whole: Individuals with type 1 diabetes displayed fewer insertions and more deletions at VDJ junctions.

Expressed TCRB transcripts got sequenced, as all isolated RNA was reverse transcribed. Profiling relied on immunoSEQ multiplex PCR, and the TCRdb table lists in-frame clones only, not all of them. The data hold more than 350,000 clones, with approximately 10% observed a single time. The CDR3 spans 15 residues. Germline V gene data show CDR1 as MDHEN and CDR2 as SYDVKM. The trim removed 5 bases at V and 1 base at J, leaving 4 bases unmatched. The origin of this receptor is a woman between 18 and 30 years old in good health. The V gene is TRBV28, the J gene TRBJ2-2; 7 bases match TRBD1. Material for sequencing was naive CD4+ T cells from blood. The CDR3 reads CASSATGLNTGELFF. The CDR3 DNA follows: TGTGCCAGCAGTGCGACAGGGTTGAACACCGGGGAGCTGTTTTTT.